The entry that follows covers one T cell receptor (beta chain) sequence. The antigen is not known. These data belong to a study of fetal regulatory T cell absence and autoimmunity. Study-wide background: Exocrine pancreas autoimmunity occurred in IPEX patients lacking clinical diabetes.

The assay was run at survey level. This table comes from immunoSEQ multiplex PCR, and its TCRdb copy is limited to in-frame clones, with some not included. The data show 95,000 to 100,000 clones, around 72% seen once. Study-wide results and limits: In IPEX, the enrichment was taken to support antigen-driven autoimmunity before birth. TRB gene family usage was broadly similar in cord blood and pancreas.

Trimming cost V 6 bases and J 4 bases; bases outside gene matches: 5. Germline CDR1 and CDR2: SGHTA and FQGNSA. This CDR3 is built from 15 residues. The sequencing sample was made of pancreas tissue. This TCR derives from a male donor with IPEX syndrome. This chain uses TRBV7-2 with TRBJ2-2, with 10 bases fitting TRBD1. CDR3 DNA sequence: TGTGCCAGCAGAATCCGGACAGGGGGCACCGGGGAGCTGTTTTTT. As protein: CASRIRTGGTGELFF.